Each of the 5 T cell receptor beta chains below was sequenced from the same sample in a study of T cells in women clearing cervical HPV infection. The data were produced by immunoSEQ multiplex PCR, yet TCRdb's version contains in-frame clones alone and is incomplete. Its table lists fewer than 10,000 clones. The sample comprised blood buffy coat. The receptor source for this set is a woman aged 18 to 75 with a cervical HPV16 infection that either progressed to CIN3+ or cleared (not recorded which).

As for this clone: The read is 3 residues too short to cover the CDR3 end, so that end is filled in from the germline J gene. The V gene is TRBV29-1, the J gene TRBJ1-2; D not certain. CDR1 SQVTM and CDR2 ANQGSEA come from the germline V gene. CDR3 length: 13 amino acids. Incomplete CDR3 DNA: TGCAGCGTTGCCCCAAGCCCAGGCTACGAC. Residues: CSVAPSPGYD. The whole CDR3 reads CSVAPSPGYDYTF.

In regard to this clone: The read gets to within 3 residues of the CDR3 end, and the germline J gene fills in the rest. This chain links TRBV20-1 with TRBJ2-2, with 7 bases that match TRBD1. This CDR3 comprises 14 residues. Germline values: CDR1 DFQATT, CDR2 SNEGSKA (reference sequence). The DNA read from the CDR3 is TGCAGTGCTAGAACGCAGGGGGAAGGACAAAAG. It translates to CSARTQGEGQK. The CDR3 in full is CSARTQGEGQKLFF.

Turning to this clone: The read is 3 residues too short to cover the CDR3 end, so that end is filled in from the germline J gene. The chain employs TRBV6-2 or TRBV6-3 and TRBJ1-5, with 7 bases identical to TRBD1. J lost 7 bases, V lost 6 bases, and 15 bases had no gene match. Germline V gives CDR1 MNHEY, CDR2 SVGEGT. This CDR3 comprises 16 residues. The CDR3 bases that were read are TGTGCCAGCAGAGATGGTGGAGGGGGCCGGGGGCAGCCC. This encodes CASRDGGGGRGQP. The whole CDR3 region reads CASRDGGGGRGQPQHF.

This clone is called medium-sized (0.01 to 0.1%) based on its frequency. The CDR3 is cut off 3 residues early in the read; its end comes from the germline J gene. This chain links TRBV18 with TRBJ1-4; D uncertain. V lost 1 base to trimming and J lost 3 bases, with 6 bases between them. CDR3 length: 14 amino acids. Germline-derived CDR1 and CDR2 are KGHSH and LQKENI. CDR3 DNA (partial): TGTGCCAGCTCACCACTCGCGGCTAATGAAAAA. It is translated as CASSPLAANEK. The complete CDR3 reads CASSPLAANEKLFF.

CDR3 bases read: TGCGCCAGCAGCTTGGCCGTAGGCGGGCAAGAGACC. Translated: CASSLAVGGQET. The whole CDR3 region reads CASSLAVGGQETQYF. V usage is TRBV5-1 and J usage is TRBJ2-5; D possibly corresponds to TRBD2 (5 bases). The CDR3 is cut off 3 residues early in the read; its end comes from the germline J gene. Germline V gene data show CDR1 as SGHRS and CDR2 as YFSETQ. Between the trimmed V and J ends, which lost 0 bases and 2 bases, there was a span of 11 bases. The CDR3 is made up of 15 amino acids.